Following are 5 T cell receptor beta chains from one sample sequenced in a study of beta chain features in type 1 diabetes. The authors reverse transcribed all of the isolated RNA, so sequencing captured expressed TCRB transcripts. Clones were sequenced by immunoSEQ multiplex PCR, and TCRdb holds only the in-frame ones, with some missing. The table lists 60,000 or so clones, approximately 59% of them singletons. The sample consisted of Tregs from blood. The receptor source for this set is a woman younger than 35 in good health.

The J gene is TRBJ1-1, the V gene TRBV4-2; 7 bases line up with TRBD1. The length of the CDR3 is 15 residues. CDR1 LGHNA and CDR2 YNFKEQ come from the germline V gene. With V trimmed by 6 bases and J by 2 bases, 9 bases remained unmatched. The CDR3 DNA is TGTGCCAGCAGACCCAGACAGGGACCCAACACTGAAGCTTTCTTT. It is translated as CASRPRQGPNTEAFF.

This clone turned up a few times. V is TRBV19 and J is TRBJ2-3; 9 bases agree with TRBD1. The junction had 4 bases not matched to a gene; V was cut back by 4 bases and J by 5 bases. The CDR3 has 14 residues. The V gene's germline CDR1 is LNHDA and CDR2 SQIVND (reference sequence). CDR3 amino acids: CASSTGQGVDTQYF. The DNA for the CDR3 is TGTGCCAGTAGTACGGGACAGGGAGTAGATACGCAGTATTTT.

The chain recombines TRBV6-5 with TRBJ1-5, with unresolved D. The CDR3 runs 13 residues. CDR1 MNHEY and CDR2 SVGAGI come from the germline V gene. V gave up 5 bases and J gave up 11 bases, with 16 bases separating them. This CDR3 reads CASSGPNIPSQHF. CDR3 DNA sequence: TGTGCCAGCAGTGGGCCCAATATTCCGTCCCAGCATTTT.

This clone was seen only once. This rearrangement joins TRBV7-2 to TRBJ1-2; 12 nucleotides align to TRBD1. The germline V gene has CDR1 SGHTA and CDR2 FQGNSA. V shed 4 bases, J shed 7 bases, and the junction held 13 bases outside the gene matches. The CDR3 loop spans 17 amino acids. The CDR3 sequence: CASSYGGDRGRIGGYTF. The CDR3 nucleotides read TGTGCCAGCAGCTACGGGGGGGACAGGGGGCGCATAGGTGGCTACACCTTC.

This rearrangement joins TRBV6-6 to TRBJ1-6; the D is unclear. V shed 0 bases and J shed 7 bases, with 13 bases lying between them. Per the germline V gene, CDR1 is MNHNY and CDR2 is SVGAGI (reference sequence). There are 16 residues in the CDR3. The CDR3 here is CASSYSKVGRNSPLHF. For the CDR3, the DNA is TGTGCCAGCAGTTACTCGAAAGTAGGGAGGAATTCACCCCTCCACTTT.